The 23 T cell receptor beta chains reported below all come from one sample, sequenced in a study of OX40 agonist ivuxolimab in advanced cancers. TCRdb's copy holds only in-frame clones and misses some; the assay was immunoSEQ multiplex PCR. The sample shows around 80,000 clones, almost 85% of them seen only once. Sequenced here: CD4+ or CD8+ T cells sorted from blood, sampled in a trial of the OX40 agonist ivuxolimab. The receptors derive from an adult with an advanced solid tumor such as melanoma, head and neck, liver or kidney cancer.

As to this clone: A read error may produce the germline difference seen at one junction end. This chain uses TRBV5-1 with TRBJ2-7, with D perhaps matching TRBD1 or TRBD2 (5 bases each). The CDR3 runs to 11 residues. Germline V gives CDR1 SGHRS, CDR2 YFSETQ. CDR3 amino acids: CASSLTGTSNF. CDR3 in DNA: TGCGCCAGCAGCTTGACCGGGACCTCTAACTTC.

This rearrangement joins TRBV18 to TRBJ1-1; 7 positions agree with TRBD1. V gave up 0 bases and J gave up 2 bases; unmatched junction bases: 3. The CDR3 extends over 15 amino acids. From germline, CDR1 is KGHSH and CDR2 LQKENI. CDR3 sequence (DNA): TGTGCCAGCTCACCACCGGACAGGATAAACACTGAAGCTTTCTTT. Protein: CASSPPDRINTEAFF.

This chain joins TRBV10-3 and TRBJ1-1; TRBD1 agrees at 11 bases. Germline lookup yields CDR1 ENHRY and CDR2 SYGVKD. This CDR3 spans 15 amino acids. With V trimmed by 8 bases and J by 5 bases, 10 bases remained unmatched. CDR3 residues: CAIRTGTGGGTEAFF. The CDR3 nucleotides read TGTGCCATCCGGACCGGGACAGGGGGAGGAACTGAAGCTTTCTTT.

This clone was seen a few times. The chain has TRBV6-5 and TRBJ2-3; a weak D match, TRBD1 (5 bases). CDR1 and CDR2 (germline): MNHEY, SVGAGI. V dropped 2 bases and J dropped 3 bases, with 9 bases sitting between them. The CDR3 runs to 14 residues. CDR3 residues: CASSYTGQTDTQYF. The CDR3 DNA is TGTGCCAGCAGTTACACAGGTCAGACAGATACGCAGTATTTT.

The chain recombines TRBV5-1 with TRBJ1-4, with D maybe TRBD1 (6 bases). V lost 4 bases, J lost 4 bases, and 11 bases lay in between. The CDR3 sequence is 14 residues long. The germline gives CDR1 SGHRS, CDR2 YFSETQ. The CDR3 region has the DNA TGCGCCAGCAGCCCCGGACAGAGTAATGAAAAACTGTTTTTT. Its translation: CASSPGQSNEKLFF.

Details on this clone: A junction boundary mismatches the germline segment, possibly from a read error. The genes are TRBV29-1 and TRBJ1-2; D gene unclear. The CDR3 sequence is 13 residues long. Per the germline V gene, CDR1 is SQVTM and CDR2 is ANQGSEA. The CDR3 DNA is TGCAGCGTTGAAGGCGTCGGCCACTATGACTACACCTTC. Translating it yields CSVEGVGHYDYTF.

The chain uses TRBV6-6 and TRBJ1-1; TRBD1 aligns across 7 bases. The V gene end was trimmed by 0 bases and the J gene end by 6 bases; junction bases not matched to a gene: 4. CDR3 length: 14 residues. In germline, CDR1 is MNHNY, CDR2 SVGAGI (reference sequence). CDR3 nucleotide sequence: TGTGCCAGCAGTTACTCTGGACAGGACCCTGAAGCTTTCTTT. This sequence encodes CASSYSGQDPEAFF.

The chain employs TRBV5-1 and TRBJ2-5, with 9 nucleotides matching TRBD2. CDR1 and CDR2 from the germline V gene are SGHRS and YFSETQ. This CDR3 is 14 amino acids long. The V segment lost 9 bases and the J segment 4 bases; nucleotides outside the gene matches: 10. The chain's CDR3 is CATRPGLAGETQYF. CDR3 nucleotide sequence: TGCGCCACCCGGCCGGGACTAGCAGGAGAGACCCAGTACTTC.

The V gene is TRBV7-2, the J gene TRBJ1-1; D is unclear. V gave up 3 bases and J gave up 1 base, with 3 bases separating them. The length of the CDR3 is 12 residues. The germline CDR1 and CDR2 sequences are SGHTA and FQGNSA. For the CDR3, the DNA is TGTGCCAGCAGCTTTTGGAACACTGAAGCTTTCTTT. Translation: CASSFWNTEAFF.

The genes are TRBV5-8 and TRBJ1-4; D gene ambiguous. V lost 2 bases and J 5 bases, leaving 7 bases between the germline ends. The CDR3 has 13 amino acids. The V gene's germline CDR1 is SGHTS and CDR2 YDEGEE. The CDR3: CASSLYSNEKLFF. The CDR3 DNA reads TGTGCCAGCAGCTTATATTCCAATGAAAAACTGTTTTTT.

The CDR3 here is CASSIGPGVGAEAFF. CDR3 sequence (DNA): TGTGCCAGTAGTATCGGCCCAGGGGTAGGCGCTGAAGCTTTCTTT. V is TRBV19 and J is TRBJ1-1; tentative D call: TRBD1 (6 bases). The CDR3 is made up of 15 amino acids. The germline V gene has CDR1 LNHDA and CDR2 SQIVND (reference sequence). The V end was cut by 3 bases, the J end by 6 bases, with 17 bases between.

This clone was seen only a few times. CDR3 amino acids: CSARRAAQGTF. The CDR3 DNA is TGCAGTGCTAGACGGGCTGCCCAGGGCACCTTC. The chain has TRBV20-1 and TRBJ1-2; D is possibly TRBD1 (5 bases). The length of the CDR3 is 11 residues. The V gene lost 2 bases and the J gene lost 13 bases, with 14 bases spanning the gap. Germline lookup yields CDR1 DFQATT and CDR2 SNEGSKA (reference sequence).

This clone was counted between two and nine times. The chain couples TRBV28 to TRBJ1-2; D is uncertain. The CDR3 spans 16 residues. Germline CDR1 reads MDHEN; CDR2 reads SYDVKM. The ends were cut back, 4 bases at V and 4 bases at J, with 19 bases in the middle. The CDR3 DNA follows: TGTGCCAGCAGTTATAACACGGGAGCCACCCGCTATGGCTACACCTTC. Translation: CASSYNTGATRYGYTF.

This clone appeared a single time. This rearrangement joins TRBV2 to TRBJ2-3, with 8 nucleotides matching TRBD2. The V segment lost 10 bases and the J segment 4 bases; nucleotides outside the gene matches: 10. Germline V gives CDR1 SNHLY, CDR2 FYNNEI. The CDR3 loop spans 14 amino acids. The chain's CDR3 is CATQRGSQPDTQYF. CDR3 DNA sequence: TGTGCCACCCAGCGGGGGTCTCAGCCAGATACGCAGTATTTT.

J is TRBJ1-4 and V is TRBV7-8; the D is unclear. In germline, CDR1 is SGHVS, CDR2 FQNEAQ. The CDR3 extends over 14 amino acids. Trimming cost V 5 bases and J 8 bases, with 15 bases left between them. The CDR3 here is CASSTTTLGEKLFF. The CDR3 nucleotides are TGTGCCAGCAGCACGACTACCTTGGGCGAAAAACTGTTTTTT.

Points on this clone: The sample contains more than one DNA sequence encoding this CDR3. The J gene is TRBJ2-7, the V gene TRBV18, with no clear D. Germline values: CDR1 KGHSH, CDR2 LQKENI. Trimming stripped 3 bases from V and 1 base from J, with 7 bases between. This CDR3 is built from 13 residues. The CDR3 here is CASSPDRSYEQYF. Written as DNA, the CDR3 is TGTGCCAGCTCACCGGACCGTTCCTACGAGCAGTACTTC.

This chain joins TRBV11-1 and TRBJ2-1; 8 nucleotides agree with TRBD2. The V gene's germline CDR1 is SGHAT and CDR2 FQDESV (reference sequence). J lost 3 bases, V lost 9 bases, and 10 bases had no gene match. The CDR3 length is 15 residues. The CDR3 is CASSSGAGGYNEQFF. CDR3 coding DNA: TGTGCCAGTTCTTCTGGGGCGGGGGGCTACAATGAGCAGTTCTTC.

This clone has only a few counts. The V call is TRBV5-1, the J call TRBJ2-3, with D possibly matching TRBD1 (6 bases). V lost 4 bases to trimming and J lost 6 bases, with 15 bases between them. This CDR3 has 14 residues. Germline V gene sequence: CDR1 SGHRS, CDR2 YFSETQ. CDR3 nucleotides: TGCGCCAGCAGCATACACGATAGGGGGGATACGCAGTATTTT. Its protein product is CASSIHDRGDTQYF. Complete variable domain (other parts from reference TRBV5-1 and TRBJ2-3): KAGVTQTPRYLIKTRGQQVTLSCSPISGHRSVSWYQQTPGQGLQFLFEYFSETQRNKGNFPGRFSGRQFSNSRSEMNVSTLELGDSALYLCASSIHDRGDTQYFGPGTRLTVL.

The chain uses TRBV5-1 and TRBJ2-7; 9 bases are shared with TRBD1. Trimming cost V 1 base and J 4 bases; bases outside gene matches: 9. The CDR3 runs 16 residues. The germline gives CDR1 SGHRS, CDR2 YFSETQ. The CDR3 loop reads CASSLNTGTGQYEQYF. CDR3 nucleotides: TGCGCCAGCAGCTTGAATACCGGGACAGGGCAATACGAGCAGTACTTC. The entire variable domain, with the rest obtained from reference TRBV5-1 and TRBJ2-7, is as follows: KAGVTQTPRYLIKTRGQQVTLSCSPISGHRSVSWYQQTPGQGLQFLFEYFSETQRNKGNFPGRFSGRQFSNSRSEMNVSTLELGDSALYLCASSLNTGTGQYEQYFGPGTRLTVT.

V gene TRBV28 combines with J gene TRBJ1-3; D is unclear. V was trimmed by 6 bases and J by 0 bases, leaving 15 bases between them. Germline V gives CDR1 MDHEN, CDR2 SYDVKM. There are 16 residues in the CDR3. The CDR3 protein is CASSSPTRGSGNTIYF. In DNA form, the CDR3 reads TGTGCCAGCAGCTCTCCCACCCGGGGCTCTGGAAACACCATATATTTT.

V gene TRBV4-1 combines with J gene TRBJ1-4; D ambiguous. Germline V lookup: CDR1 MGHRA, CDR2 YSYEKL. This CDR3 contains 12 residues. V was shortened by 0 bases and J by 13 bases, with 9 bases between the two germline ends. The CDR3 region has the DNA TGCGCCAGCAGCCAAGATTTCCGGGCACTGTTTTTT. The encoded protein is CASSQDFRALFF.

This clone was picked up a small number of times. The V and J genes are TRBV5-1 and TRBJ1-6; D uncertain. Per the germline V gene, CDR1 is SGHRS and CDR2 is YFSETQ. The ends were cut back, 0 bases at V and 9 bases at J, with 16 bases in the middle. The CDR3 has 16 amino acids. The CDR3 protein is CASSLGLLDSGSPLHF. The CDR3 coding sequence is TGCGCCAGCAGCTTGGGTTTGCTGGACTCGGGTTCACCCCTCCACTTT.

The chain links TRBV6-6 to TRBJ2-7; no clear D gene. Between the trimmed V and J ends, which lost 6 bases and 2 bases, there was a span of 8 bases. Germline V gene lookup returns CDR1 MNHNY and CDR2 SVGAGI (reference sequence). This CDR3 has 12 amino acids. The chain's CDR3 is CASSPQPYEQYF. The DNA of the CDR3 is TGTGCCAGCAGCCCTCAACCCTACGAGCAGTACTTC.